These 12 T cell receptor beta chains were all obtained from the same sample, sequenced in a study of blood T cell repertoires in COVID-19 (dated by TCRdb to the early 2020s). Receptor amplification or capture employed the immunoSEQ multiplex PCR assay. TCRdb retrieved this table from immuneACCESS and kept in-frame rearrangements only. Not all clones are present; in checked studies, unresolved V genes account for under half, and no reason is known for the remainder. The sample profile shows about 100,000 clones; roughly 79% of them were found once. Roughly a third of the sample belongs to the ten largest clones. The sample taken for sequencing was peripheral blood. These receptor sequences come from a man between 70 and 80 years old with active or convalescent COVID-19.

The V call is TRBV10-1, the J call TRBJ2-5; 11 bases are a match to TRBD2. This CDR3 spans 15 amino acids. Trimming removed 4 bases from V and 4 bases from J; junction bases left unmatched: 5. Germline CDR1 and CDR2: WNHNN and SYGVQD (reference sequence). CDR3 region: CASSGVAGGRETQYF. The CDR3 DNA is TGCGCCAGCAGTGGCGTAGCGGGGGGGCGAGAGACCCAGTACTTC.

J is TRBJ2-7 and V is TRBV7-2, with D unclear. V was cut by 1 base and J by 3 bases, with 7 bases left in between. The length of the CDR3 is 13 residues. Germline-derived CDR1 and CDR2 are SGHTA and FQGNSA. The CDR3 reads CASSLDHSYEQYF. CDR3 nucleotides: TGTGCCAGCAGCTTAGACCACAGCTACGAGCAGTACTTC.

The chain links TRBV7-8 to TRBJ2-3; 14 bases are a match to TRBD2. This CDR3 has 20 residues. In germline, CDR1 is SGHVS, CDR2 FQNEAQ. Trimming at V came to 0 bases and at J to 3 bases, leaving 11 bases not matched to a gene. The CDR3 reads CASSLALGLAGDPRTDTQYF. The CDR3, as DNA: TGTGCCAGCAGCTTAGCGCTGGGACTAGCGGGAGATCCAAGAACAGATACGCAGTATTTT.

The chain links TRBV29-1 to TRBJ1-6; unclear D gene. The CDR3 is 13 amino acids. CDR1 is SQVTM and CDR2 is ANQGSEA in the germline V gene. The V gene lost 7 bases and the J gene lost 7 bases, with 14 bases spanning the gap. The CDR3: CSASTTGNSPLHF. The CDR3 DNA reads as TGCAGCGCCTCCACGACGGGGAATTCACCCCTCCACTTT.

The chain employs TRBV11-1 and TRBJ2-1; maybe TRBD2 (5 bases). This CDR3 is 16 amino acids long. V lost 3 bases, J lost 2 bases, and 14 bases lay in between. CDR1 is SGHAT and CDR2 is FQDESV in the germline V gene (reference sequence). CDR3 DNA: TGTGCCAGCAGCTTTACGCGAGGGCCAGCCTACAATGAGCAGTTCTTC. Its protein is CASSFTRGPAYNEQFF.

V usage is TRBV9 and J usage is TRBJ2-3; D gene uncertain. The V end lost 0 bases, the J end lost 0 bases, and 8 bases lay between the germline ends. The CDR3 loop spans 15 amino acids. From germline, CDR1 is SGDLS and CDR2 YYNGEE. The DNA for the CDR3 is TGTGCCAGCAGCGTAGCCAATCCAAGCACAGATACGCAGTATTTT. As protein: CASSVANPSTDTQYF.

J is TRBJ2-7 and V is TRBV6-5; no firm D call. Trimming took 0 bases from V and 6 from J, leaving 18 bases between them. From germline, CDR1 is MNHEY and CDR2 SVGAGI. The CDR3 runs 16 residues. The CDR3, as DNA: TGTGCCAGCAGTTACTCTTCGTTTCGAGCTGGCGGCGAGCAGTACTTC. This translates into CASSYSSFRAGGEQYF.

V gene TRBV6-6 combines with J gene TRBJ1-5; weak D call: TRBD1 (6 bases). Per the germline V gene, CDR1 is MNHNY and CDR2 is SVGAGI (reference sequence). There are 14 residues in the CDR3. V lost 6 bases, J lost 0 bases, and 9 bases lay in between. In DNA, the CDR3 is TGTGCCAGCAGGAGGACAGATAGCAATCAGCCCCAGCATTTT. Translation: CASRRTDSNQPQHF.

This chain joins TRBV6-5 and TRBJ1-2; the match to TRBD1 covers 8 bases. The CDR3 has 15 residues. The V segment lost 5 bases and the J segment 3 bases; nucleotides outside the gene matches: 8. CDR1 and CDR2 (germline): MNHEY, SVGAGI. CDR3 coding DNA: TGTGCCAGCAGTACGCCCGGGACAGGAGACTATGGCTACACCTTC. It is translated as CASSTPGTGDYGYTF.

The chain's CDR3 is CASAGTDSGNTIYF. The DNA for the CDR3 is TGTGCCAGCGCGGGCACGGACTCTGGAAACACCATATATTTT. The chain couples TRBV13 to TRBJ1-3; unclear D gene. The CDR3 runs 14 residues. CDR1 is PRHDT, CDR2 FYEKMQ, per germline (reference sequence). V was cut by 8 bases and J by 0 bases, with 11 bases left in between.

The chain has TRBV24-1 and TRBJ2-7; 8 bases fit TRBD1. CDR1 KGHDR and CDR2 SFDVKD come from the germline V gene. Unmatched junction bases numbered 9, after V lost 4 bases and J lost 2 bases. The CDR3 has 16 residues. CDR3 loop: CATSDATGEGPYEQYF. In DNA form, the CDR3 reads TGTGCCACCAGTGACGCGACAGGGGAAGGCCCCTACGAGCAGTACTTC.

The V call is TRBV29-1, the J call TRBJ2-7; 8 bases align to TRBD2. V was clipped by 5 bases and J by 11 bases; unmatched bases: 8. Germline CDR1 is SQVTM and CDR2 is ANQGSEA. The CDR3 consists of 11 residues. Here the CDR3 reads CSVQTSALEYF. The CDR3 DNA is TGCAGCGTTCAGACTAGCGCCTTGGAGTACTTC.